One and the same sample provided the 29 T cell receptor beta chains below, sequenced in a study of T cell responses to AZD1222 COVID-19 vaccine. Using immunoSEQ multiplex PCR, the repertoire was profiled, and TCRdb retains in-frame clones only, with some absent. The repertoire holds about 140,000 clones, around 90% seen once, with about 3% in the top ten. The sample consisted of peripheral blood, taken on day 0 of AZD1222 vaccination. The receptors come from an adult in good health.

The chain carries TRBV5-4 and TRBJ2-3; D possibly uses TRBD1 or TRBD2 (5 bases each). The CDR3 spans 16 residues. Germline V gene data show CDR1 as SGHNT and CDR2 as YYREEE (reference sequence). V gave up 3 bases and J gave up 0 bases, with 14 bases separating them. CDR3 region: CASSSGRDRSTDTQYF. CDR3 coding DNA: TGTGCCAGCAGCTCCGGTAGGGACCGAAGCACAGATACGCAGTATTTT.

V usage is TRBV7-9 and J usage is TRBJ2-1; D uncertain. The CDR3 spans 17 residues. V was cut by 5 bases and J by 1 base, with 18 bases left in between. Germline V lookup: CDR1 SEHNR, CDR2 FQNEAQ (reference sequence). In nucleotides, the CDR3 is TGTGCCAGCAGCGATCTTAAAGCAAGAAGATCCTACAATGAGCAGTTCTTC. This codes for CASSDLKARRSYNEQFF.

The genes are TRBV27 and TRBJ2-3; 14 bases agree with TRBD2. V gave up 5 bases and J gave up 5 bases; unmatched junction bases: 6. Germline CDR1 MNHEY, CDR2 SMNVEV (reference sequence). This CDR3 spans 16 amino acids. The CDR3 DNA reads TGTGCCAGCAGTCTGGGACTAGCGGGAGTGGGAGATACGCAGTATTTT. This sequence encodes CASSLGLAGVGDTQYF.

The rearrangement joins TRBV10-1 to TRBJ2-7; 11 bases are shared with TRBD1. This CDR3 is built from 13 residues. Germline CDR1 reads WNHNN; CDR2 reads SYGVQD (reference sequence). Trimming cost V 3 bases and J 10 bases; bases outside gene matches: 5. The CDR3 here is CASSEGQGAFQYF. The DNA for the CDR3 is TGCGCCAGCAGTGAAGGACAGGGGGCCTTTCAGTACTTC.

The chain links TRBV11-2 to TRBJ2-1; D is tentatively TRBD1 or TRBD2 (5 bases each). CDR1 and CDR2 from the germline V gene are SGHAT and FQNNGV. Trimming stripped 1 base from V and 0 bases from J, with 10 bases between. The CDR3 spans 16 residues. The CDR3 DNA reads TGTGCCAGCAGCTTAGGGTGGGGGAGCTCCTACAATGAGCAGTTCTTC. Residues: CASSLGWGSSYNEQFF.

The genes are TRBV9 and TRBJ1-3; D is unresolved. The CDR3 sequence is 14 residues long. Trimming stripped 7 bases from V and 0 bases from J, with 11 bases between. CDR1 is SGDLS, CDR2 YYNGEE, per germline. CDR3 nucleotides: TGTGCCAGCGGACGTCAGAGCTCTGGAAACACCATATATTTT. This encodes CASGRQSSGNTIYF.

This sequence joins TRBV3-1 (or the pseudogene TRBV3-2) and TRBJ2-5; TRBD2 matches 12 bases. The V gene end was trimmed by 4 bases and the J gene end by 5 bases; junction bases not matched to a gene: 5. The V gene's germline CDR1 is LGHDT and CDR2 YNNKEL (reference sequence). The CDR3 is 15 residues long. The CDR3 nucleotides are TGTGCCAGCAGCCCTACGGGGACTAGCGGGGAGACCCAGTACTTC. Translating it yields CASSPTGTSGETQYF.

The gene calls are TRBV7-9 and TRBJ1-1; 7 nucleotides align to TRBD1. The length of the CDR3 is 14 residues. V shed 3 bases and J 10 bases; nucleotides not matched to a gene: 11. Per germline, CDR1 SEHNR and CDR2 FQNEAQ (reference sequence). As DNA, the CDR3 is TGTGCCAGCAGCTTCTCCCTGCCGGAGGGGGCAGCTTTCTTT. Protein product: CASSFSLPEGAAFF. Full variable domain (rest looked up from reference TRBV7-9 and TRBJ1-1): DTGVSQNPRHKITKRGQNVTFRCDPISEHNRLYWYRQTLGQGPEFLTYFQNEAQLEKSRLLSDRFSAERPKGSFSTLEIQRTEQGDSAMYLCASSFSLPEGAAFFGQGTRLTVV.

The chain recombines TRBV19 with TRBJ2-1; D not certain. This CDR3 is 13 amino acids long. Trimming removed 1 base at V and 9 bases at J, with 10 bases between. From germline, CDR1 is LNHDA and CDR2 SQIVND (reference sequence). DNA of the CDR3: TGTGCCAGTAGTATAGGTGTTGCAACTGAGCAGTTCTTC. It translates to CASSIGVATEQFF.

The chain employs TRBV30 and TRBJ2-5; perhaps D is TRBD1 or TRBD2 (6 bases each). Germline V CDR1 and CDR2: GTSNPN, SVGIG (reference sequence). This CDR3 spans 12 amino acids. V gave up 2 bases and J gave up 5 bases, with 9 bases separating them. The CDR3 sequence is CAWSQGRETQYF. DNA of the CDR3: TGTGCCTGGAGTCAGGGGAGGGAGACCCAGTACTTC.

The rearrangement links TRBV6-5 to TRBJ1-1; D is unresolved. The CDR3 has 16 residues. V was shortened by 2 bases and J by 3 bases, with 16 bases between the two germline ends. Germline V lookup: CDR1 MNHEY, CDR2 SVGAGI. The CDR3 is CASSYTPSGWDTEAFF. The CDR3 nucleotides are TGTGCCAGCAGTTACACCCCGAGTGGATGGGACACTGAAGCTTTCTTT.

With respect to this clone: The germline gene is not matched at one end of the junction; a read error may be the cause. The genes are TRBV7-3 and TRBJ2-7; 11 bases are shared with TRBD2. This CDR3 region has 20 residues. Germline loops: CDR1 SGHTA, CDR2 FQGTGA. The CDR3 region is CASSLNYRGRQLAGDYEQYF. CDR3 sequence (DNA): TGTGCCAGCAGTTTAAATTATCGGGGGCGCCAACTAGCGGGGGACTACGAGCAGTACTTC.

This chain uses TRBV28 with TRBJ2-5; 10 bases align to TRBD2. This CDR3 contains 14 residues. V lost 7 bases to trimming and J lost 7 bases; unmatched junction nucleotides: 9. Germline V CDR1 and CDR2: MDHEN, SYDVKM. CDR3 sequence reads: CASNLLAGRGTQYF. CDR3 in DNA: TGTGCCAGCAACCTACTAGCGGGAAGGGGGACCCAGTACTTC.

Here the CDR3 DNA reads TGTGCCAGCAGCGGACAGGGATTGAACACTGAAGCTTTCTTT. It is translated as CASSGQGLNTEAFF. The rearrangement joins TRBV5-4 to TRBJ1-1; 8 bases map to TRBD1. The CDR3 spans 14 residues. The germline V gene has CDR1 SGHNT and CDR2 YYREEE (reference sequence). The V segment lost 4 bases and the J segment 0 bases; nucleotides outside the gene matches: 2.

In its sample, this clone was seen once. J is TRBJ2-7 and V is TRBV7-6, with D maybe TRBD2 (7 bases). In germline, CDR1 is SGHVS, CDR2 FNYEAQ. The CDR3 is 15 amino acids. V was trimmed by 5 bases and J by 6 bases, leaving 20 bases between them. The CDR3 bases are TGTGCCAGCAGCCTAGGGGGGGTCACTGCTTTCGAGCAGTACTTC. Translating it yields CASSLGGVTAFEQYF.

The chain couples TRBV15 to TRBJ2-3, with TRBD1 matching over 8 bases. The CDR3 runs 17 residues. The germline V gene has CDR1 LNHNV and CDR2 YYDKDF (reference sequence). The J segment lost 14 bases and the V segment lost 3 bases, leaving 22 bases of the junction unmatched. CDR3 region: CATSRGSFFGQGEMWYF. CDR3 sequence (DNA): TGTGCCACCAGCAGGGGTTCTTTTTTCGGACAGGGCGAGATGTGGTATTTT.

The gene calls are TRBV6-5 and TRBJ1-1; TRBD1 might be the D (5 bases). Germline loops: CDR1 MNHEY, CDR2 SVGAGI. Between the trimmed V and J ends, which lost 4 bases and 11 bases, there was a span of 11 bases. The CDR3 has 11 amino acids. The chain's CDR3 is CASSSWGSAFF. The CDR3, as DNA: TGTGCCAGCAGTTCCTGGGGGAGTGCTTTCTTT.

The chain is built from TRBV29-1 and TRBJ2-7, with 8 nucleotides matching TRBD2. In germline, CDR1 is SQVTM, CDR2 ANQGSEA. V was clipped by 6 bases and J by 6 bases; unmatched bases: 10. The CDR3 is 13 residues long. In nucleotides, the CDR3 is TGCAGCGTGGAACTAGCGGCGGTGGGCGAGCAGTACTTC. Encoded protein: CSVELAAVGEQYF.

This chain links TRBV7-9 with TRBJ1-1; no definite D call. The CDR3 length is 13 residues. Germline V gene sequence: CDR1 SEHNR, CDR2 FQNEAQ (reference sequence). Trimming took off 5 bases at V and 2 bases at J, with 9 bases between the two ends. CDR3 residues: CASSGRQNTEAFF. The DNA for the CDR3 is TGTGCCAGCAGCGGCCGACAAAACACTGAAGCTTTCTTT.

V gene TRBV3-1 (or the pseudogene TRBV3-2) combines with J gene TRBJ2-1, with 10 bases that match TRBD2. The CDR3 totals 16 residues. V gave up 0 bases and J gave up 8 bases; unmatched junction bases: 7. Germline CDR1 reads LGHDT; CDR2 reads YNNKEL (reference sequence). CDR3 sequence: CASSQDSSGSVYEQFF. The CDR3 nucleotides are TGTGCCAGCAGCCAAGACTCTAGCGGGAGTGTCTATGAGCAGTTCTTC.

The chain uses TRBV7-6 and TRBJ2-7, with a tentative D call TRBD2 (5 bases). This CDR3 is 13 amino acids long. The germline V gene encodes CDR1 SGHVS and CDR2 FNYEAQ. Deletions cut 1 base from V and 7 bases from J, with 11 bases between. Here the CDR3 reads CASSLDLSGEQYF. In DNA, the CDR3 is TGTGCCAGCAGCTTAGATCTTTCGGGGGAGCAGTACTTC.

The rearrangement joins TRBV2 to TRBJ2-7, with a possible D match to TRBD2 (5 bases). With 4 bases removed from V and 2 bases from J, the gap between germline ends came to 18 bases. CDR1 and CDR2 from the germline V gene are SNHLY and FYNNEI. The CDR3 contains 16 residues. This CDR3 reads CASSAALQRRAYEQYF. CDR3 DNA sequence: TGTGCCAGCAGTGCCGCCTTACAGCGGAGAGCCTACGAGCAGTACTTC.

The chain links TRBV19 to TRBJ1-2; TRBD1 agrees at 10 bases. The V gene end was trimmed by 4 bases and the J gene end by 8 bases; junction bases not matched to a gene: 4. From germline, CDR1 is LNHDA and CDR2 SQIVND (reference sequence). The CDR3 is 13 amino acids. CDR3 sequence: CASSKGTGDGYTF. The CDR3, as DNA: TGTGCCAGTAGTAAAGGGACAGGGGACGGCTACACCTTC.

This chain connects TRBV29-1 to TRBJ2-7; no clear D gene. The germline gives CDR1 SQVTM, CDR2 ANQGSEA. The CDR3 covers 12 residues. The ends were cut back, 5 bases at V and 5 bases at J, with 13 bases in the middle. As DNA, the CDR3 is TGCAGCGTTCTGAAGGCTCGTAACGAGCAGTACTTC. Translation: CSVLKARNEQYF.

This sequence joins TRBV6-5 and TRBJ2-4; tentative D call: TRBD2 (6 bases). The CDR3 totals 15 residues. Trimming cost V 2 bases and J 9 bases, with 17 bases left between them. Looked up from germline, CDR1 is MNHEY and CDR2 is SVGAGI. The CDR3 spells CASSYRSNGRPIQYF. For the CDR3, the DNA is TGTGCCAGCAGTTACCGGTCTAACGGGAGACCCATTCAGTACTTC.

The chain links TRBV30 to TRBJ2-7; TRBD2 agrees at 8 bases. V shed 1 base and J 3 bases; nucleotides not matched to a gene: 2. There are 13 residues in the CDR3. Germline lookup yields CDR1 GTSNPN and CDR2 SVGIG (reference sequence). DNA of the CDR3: TGTGCCTGGAGTGGGCTAGCGGGCTACGAGCAGTACTTC. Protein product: CAWSGLAGYEQYF.

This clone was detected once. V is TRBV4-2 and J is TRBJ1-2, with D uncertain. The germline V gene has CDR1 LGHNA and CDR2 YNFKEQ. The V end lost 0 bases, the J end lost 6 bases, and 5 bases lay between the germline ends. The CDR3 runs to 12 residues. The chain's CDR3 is CASSQEGNGYTF. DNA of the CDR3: TGTGCCAGCAGCCAAGAGGGGAATGGCTACACCTTC.

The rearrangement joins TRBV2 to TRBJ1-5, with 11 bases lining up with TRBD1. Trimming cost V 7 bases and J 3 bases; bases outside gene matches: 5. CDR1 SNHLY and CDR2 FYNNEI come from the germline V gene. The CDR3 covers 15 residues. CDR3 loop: CASKRTGGNNQPQHF. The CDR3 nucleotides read TGTGCCAGCAAAAGGACAGGGGGCAACAATCAGCCCCAGCATTTT. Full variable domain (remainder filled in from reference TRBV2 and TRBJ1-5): EPEVTQTPSHQVTQMGQEVILRCVPISNHLYFYWYRQILGQKVEFLVSFYNNEISEKSEIFDDQFSVERPDGSNFTLKIRSTKLEDSAMYFCASKRTGGNNQPQHFGDGTRLSIL.

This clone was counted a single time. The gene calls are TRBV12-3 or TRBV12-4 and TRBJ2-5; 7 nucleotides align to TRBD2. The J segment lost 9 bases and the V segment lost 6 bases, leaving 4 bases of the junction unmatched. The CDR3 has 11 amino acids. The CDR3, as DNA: TGTGCCAGCAGCGACCGGGGGGCCCAGTACTTC. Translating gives CASSDRGAQYF.